What follows are 15 T cell receptor beta chains derived from one specimen sequenced in a study of cytomegalovirus exposure and HLA in healthy donors. With 60 Vbeta and 13 Jbeta primers, the PCR was carried out. Method: immunoSEQ multiplex PCR; TCRdb's copy keeps in-frame clones and lacks some. Of 100,000 or so clones listed, 65% to 75% were seen once; the top ten hold 1.5% to 2%. Sample: PBMCs. The receptors stem from a woman in her thirties or forties in good health and CMV-seronegative.

The chain is built from TRBV5-1 and TRBJ1-1; TRBD1 agrees at 9 bases. The CDR3 length is 17 residues. The ends lost 5 bases at V and 5 bases at J; junction bases unmatched: 16. Germline assignment: CDR1 SGHRS and CDR2 YFSETQ. CDR3 nucleotides: TGCGCCAGCAGGGTTGGACAGGGGTCGTTCGGGACGACTGAAGCTTTCTTT. It codes for CASRVGQGSFGTTEAFF.

This clone has more than one count but fewer than ten. The rearrangement joins TRBV23-1 to TRBJ2-7; 7 positions agree with TRBD1. TRBV23-1 counts as an open reading frame of uncertain function. With 10 bases clipped from V and 0 bases from J, the junction kept 6 bases outside the gene matches. The CDR3 extends over 13 amino acids. This chain's CDR3 is CANGTVLSYEQYF. CDR3 DNA sequence: TGCGCCAACGGGACAGTCCTCTCCTACGAGCAGTACTTC.

This chain uses TRBV5-1 with TRBJ2-1, with 10 bases that match TRBD2. Unmatched junction bases numbered 5, after V lost 1 base and J lost 7 bases. The CDR3 totals 15 residues. Germline V gene sequence: CDR1 SGHRS, CDR2 YFSETQ. CDR3 amino acids: CASSLFTSGVNEQFF. CDR3 DNA: TGCGCCAGCAGCTTGTTTACTAGCGGGGTGAATGAGCAGTTCTTC. Full variable domain (outside the CDR3, taken from reference TRBV5-1 and TRBJ2-1): KAGVTQTPRYLIKTRGQQVTLSCSPISGHRSVSWYQQTPGQGLQFLFEYFSETQRNKGNFPGRFSGRQFSNSRSEMNVSTLELGDSALYLCASSLFTSGVNEQFFGPGTRLTVL.

The V and J genes are TRBV7-3 and TRBJ2-5, with TRBD1 matching 10 bases. CDR3 size: 13 residues. Germline V gene sequence: CDR1 SGHTA, CDR2 FQGTGA. V shed 5 bases, J shed 5 bases, and the junction held 2 bases outside the gene matches. CDR3 coding DNA: TGTGCCAGCAGCCGACAGGGGGCTGAGACCCAGTACTTC. Translating gives CASSRQGAETQYF.

As regards this clone: Relative to the germline gene, one junction end is altered; a read error may explain this. The V gene is TRBV9, the J gene TRBJ1-6; no clear D gene. Germline V gene lookup returns CDR1 SGDLS and CDR2 YYNGEE. The CDR3 covers 14 residues. This chain's CDR3 is CASSVDPYDSPLHF. The CDR3 nucleotides read TGTGCCAGCAGCGTAGACCCCTATGATTCACCCCTCCACTTT.

The rearrangement links TRBV4-1 to TRBJ2-2, with 10 bases matching TRBD2. V lost 2 bases to trimming and J lost 4 bases; unmatched junction nucleotides: 10. There are 18 residues in the CDR3. Looked up from germline, CDR1 is MGHRA and CDR2 is YSYEKL. The CDR3 region is CASSQSRASGRPTGELFF. CDR3 coding DNA: TGCGCCAGCAGCCAATCGAGGGCTAGCGGGAGACCCACCGGGGAGCTGTTTTTT.

V is TRBV19 and J is TRBJ1-1; D is unclear. With 3 bases removed from V and 1 base from J, the gap between germline ends came to 15 bases. In germline, CDR1 is LNHDA, CDR2 SQIVND (reference sequence). This CDR3 has 16 residues. The CDR3 loop reads CASSMKVGGGNTEAFF. The CDR3 DNA reads TGTGCCAGTAGTATGAAGGTAGGAGGAGGGAACACTGAAGCTTTCTTT. The complete variable domain, with remaining parts taken from reference TRBV19 and TRBJ1-1, reads DGGITQSPKYLFRKEGQNVTLSCEQNLNHDAMYWYRQDPGQGLRLIYYSQIVNDFQKGDIAEGYSVSREKKESFPLTVTSAQKNPTAFYLCASSMKVGGGNTEAFFGQGTRLTVV.

The chain combines TRBV7-2 with TRBJ2-3, with TRBD2 identical over 14 bases. CDR1 and CDR2 (germline): SGHTA, FQGNSA. CDR3 length equals 16 residues. Trimming at V came to 4 bases and at J to 6 bases, leaving 6 bases not matched to a gene. This CDR3 reads CASSSWTSGRMDTQYF. The CDR3 nucleotides are TGTGCCAGCAGCTCGTGGACTAGCGGGAGGATGGATACGCAGTATTTT.

The chain uses TRBV7-9 and TRBJ2-5; 9 bases agree with TRBD2. There are 16 residues in the CDR3. Trimming removed 3 bases from V and 4 bases from J; junction bases left unmatched: 9. Germline V gene lookup returns CDR1 SEHNR and CDR2 FQNEAQ (reference sequence). CDR3 protein: CASSFAERGVSETQYF. The CDR3 coding sequence is TGTGCCAGCAGCTTCGCGGAGCGGGGGGTGTCAGAGACCCAGTACTTC.

The chain is built from TRBV7-9 and TRBJ2-1; 9 nucleotides match TRBD1. This CDR3 region has 17 residues. With 1 base clipped from V and 0 bases from J, the junction kept 4 bases outside the gene matches. Per the germline V gene, CDR1 is SEHNR and CDR2 is FQNEAQ (reference sequence). The CDR3 region has the DNA TGTGCCAGCAGCTTAGGACAGGGGGTAAGCTCCTACAATGAGCAGTTCTTC. This translates into CASSLGQGVSSYNEQFF.

The chain employs TRBV5-8 and TRBJ1-5; 7 positions agree with TRBD1. V shed 4 bases, J shed 2 bases, and the junction held 6 bases outside the gene matches. This CDR3 has 15 residues. In germline, CDR1 is SGHTS, CDR2 YDEGEE. The CDR3 reads CASSVGTVGNQPQHF. The CDR3 region has the DNA TGTGCCAGCAGCGTTGGGACAGTCGGCAATCAGCCCCAGCATTTT.

This clone was recorded only once. This chain joins TRBV18 and TRBJ2-7; 14 nucleotides align to TRBD2. CDR1 and CDR2 (germline): KGHSH, LQKENI. V lost 2 bases and J lost 1; bases outside the gene matches: 7. CDR3 size: 18 residues. The CDR3 here is CASSPTTSGGAGSYEQYF. CDR3 nucleotides: TGTGCCAGCTCACCAACGACTAGCGGGGGGGCCGGGTCCTACGAGCAGTACTTC.

This clone has only one observation. This chain joins TRBV19 and TRBJ2-3; D remains ambiguous. Looked up from germline, CDR1 is LNHDA and CDR2 is SQIVND (reference sequence). V was pared by 9 bases and J by 6 bases, with 10 bases between. The CDR3 consists of 11 residues. The CDR3 spells CASGVLDTQYF. CDR3 nucleotides: TGTGCCAGCGGAGTGTTGGATACGCAGTATTTT. Full variable domain (outside the CDR3, taken from reference TRBV19 and TRBJ2-3): DGGITQSPKYLFRKEGQNVTLSCEQNLNHDAMYWYRQDPGQGLRLIYYSQIVNDFQKGDIAEGYSVSREKKESFPLTVTSAQKNPTAFYLCASGVLDTQYFGPGTRLTVL.

V and J are TRBV6-6 and TRBJ2-7; D ambiguous. The CDR3 spans 13 residues. Germline V gene sequence: CDR1 MNHNY, CDR2 SVGAGI (reference sequence). V was trimmed by 5 bases and J by 0 bases, leaving 8 bases between them. CDR3 amino acids: CASSPHSSYEQYF. DNA for the CDR3: TGTGCCAGCAGTCCCCATAGCTCCTACGAGCAGTACTTC.

The chain couples TRBV7-9 to TRBJ2-1; TRBD2 aligns across 7 bases. Germline lookup yields CDR1 SEHNR and CDR2 FQNEAQ (reference sequence). V was clipped by 4 bases and J by 3 bases; unmatched bases: 6. CDR3 length equals 15 residues. The chain's CDR3 is CASSSGGGNYNEQFF. CDR3 DNA sequence: TGTGCCAGCAGCTCTGGGGGGGGGAACTACAATGAGCAGTTCTTC.